Listed below are T cell receptor beta chains from one sample, sequenced in a study of OX40 agonist ivuxolimab in advanced cancers. Clones were sequenced by immunoSEQ multiplex PCR, and TCRdb holds only the in-frame ones, with some missing. In the table there are about 35,000 clones, nearly 85% of which are singletons. Source: CD4+ or CD8+ T cells sorted from blood, taken in a trial of the OX40 agonist ivuxolimab. These receptors were taken from an adult with an advanced solid tumor such as melanoma, head and neck, liver or kidney cancer. CDR3s include the opening cysteine and the closing phenylalanine or tryptophan. D genes are given only for firm matches. Only part of the rows carry a size: once, few, many, or a class if the clone is expanded.

>TRBV11-3|TRBJ2-1|16|-|TRBD2
TGTGCCAGCAGCTCGGGTTTGGGCACTAGCGGGAGTGAGCAGTTCTTC
CASSSGLGTSGSEQFF
>TRBV27|TRBJ2-7|14|-|-
TGTGCCAGCAGTCCTTCGGGACTGCTTTACGAGCAGTACTTC
CASSPSGLLYEQYF
>TRBV27|TRBJ2-1|15|once|-
TGTGCCAGCAGTTTAGCAGGTCAGGGGGGCAATGAGCAGTTCTTC
CASSLAGQGGNEQFF
>TRBV4-1|TRBJ2-7|14|-|TRBD1
TGCGCCAGCAGCCAATCAAACAGGGGCTACGAGCAGTACTTC
CASSQSNRGYEQYF
>TRBV6-1|TRBJ2-1|16|once|-
TGTGCCAGCAGTGACGAGGGCATCAGCTCCTACAATGAGCAGTTCTTC
CASSDEGISSYNEQFF
>TRBV28|TRBJ2-1|17|-|TRBD1
TGTGCCAGCAGTCCTACCCCCGGGACAGGGGTTTACAATGAGCAGTTCTTC
CASSPTPGTGVYNEQFF
>TRBV7-9|TRBJ1-3|17|-|-
TGTGCCAGCTTCGGGAGGGCCATCCGCTCTCCAGGAAACACCATATATTTT
CASFGRAIRSPGNTIYF
>TRBV6-6|TRBJ2-3|15|-|-
TGTGCCAGCATTACACTGCTGGGTAGCACAGATACGCAGTATTTT
CASITLLGSTDTQYF
>TRBV7-3|TRBJ1-6|15|-|-
TGTGCCAGCAGCTTCCAGGCAGGGAGTAATTCACCCCTCCACTTT
CASSFQAGSNSPLHF
>TRBV7-9|TRBJ2-1|13|-|-
TGTGCCAGCAGCTTTCGCGAATACAATGAGCAGTTCTTC
CASSFREYNEQFF
>TRBV27|TRBJ2-1|15|-|-
TGTGCCAGCAACCCGACAGCCCCTTCTTCGAATGAGCAGTTCTTC
CASNPTAPSSNEQFF
>TRBV15|TRBJ2-2|14|-|-
TGTGCCACCAGCAGAGGTCTAGGGCGAAGGGAGCTGTTTTTT
CATSRGLGRRELFF
>TRBV9|TRBJ2-5|14|-|-
TGTGCCAGCACCCAGGGGGGCGGACAAGAGACCCAGTACTTC
CASTQGGGQETQYF
>TRBV7-7|TRBJ2-2|14|once|-
TGTGCTAGCAGTCGGGACCTAGTCACCGGGGAGCTGTTTTTT
CASSRDLVTGELFF
>TRBV7-3|TRBJ2-5|16|-|TRBD2
TGTGCCAGCAGCTTAACTCGGCTAGCGGAACAAGAGACCCAGTACTTC
CASSLTRLAEQETQYF
>TRBV9|TRBJ2-3|15|-|TRBD1
TGTGCCAGCAGCGTACAGGGGGCTAGCACAGATACGCAGTATTTT
CASSVQGASTDTQYF